This T cell receptor (beta chain) is from a study of identical twins. The CDR3 length is 14 residues. Germline loops: CDR1 MNHEY, CDR2 SVGAGI. Deletions cut 2 bases from V and 0 bases from J, with 7 bases between. Template switching added a universal primer site, and cDNA bore unique molecular identifiers. TCRdb reprocessed the 5' RACE reads via MiXCR and lists one record per CDR3 protein. Among 600,000 to 700,000 distinct CDR3 sequences listed, about 20% were seen once. This clonotype was seen a few times. The same specimen was also included in a second study, on T cells expressing NK-cell markers. From that second work: Eight donors were sequenced, seven testing HCMV-seropositive and one testing seronegative.

The receptor was isolated from a woman between 18 and 30 years old in good health. The chain couples TRBV6-5 to TRBJ1-1; no clear D. The material sequenced was PBMCs. The CDR3 here is CASSYMSVNTEAFF. Here the CDR3 DNA reads TGTGCCAGCAGTTACATGAGCGTGAACACTGAAGCTTTCTTT.